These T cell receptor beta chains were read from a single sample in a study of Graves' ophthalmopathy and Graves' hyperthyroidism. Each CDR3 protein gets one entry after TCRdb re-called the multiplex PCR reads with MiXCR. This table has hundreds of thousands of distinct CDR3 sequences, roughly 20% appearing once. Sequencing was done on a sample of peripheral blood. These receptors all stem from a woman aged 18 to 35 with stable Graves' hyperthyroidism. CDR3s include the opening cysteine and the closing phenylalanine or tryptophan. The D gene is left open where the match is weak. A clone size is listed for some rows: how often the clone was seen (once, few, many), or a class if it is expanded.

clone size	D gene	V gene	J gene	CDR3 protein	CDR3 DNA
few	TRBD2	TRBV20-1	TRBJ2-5	CSARRTSGETQYF	TGCAGTGCTCGTCGGACTAGCGGGGAGACCCAGTACTTC
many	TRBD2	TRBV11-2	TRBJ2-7	CASSLEGLPTYEQYF	TGTGCCAGCAGCTTAGAGGGACTACCGACCTACGAGCAGTACTTC
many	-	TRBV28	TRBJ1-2	CASSQINMGANYGYTF	TGTGCCAGTTCCCAGATTAATATGGGGGCTAACTATGGCTACACCTTC
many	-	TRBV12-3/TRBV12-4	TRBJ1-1	CASSFRFMKTEAFF	TGTGCCAGCAGTTTTAGGTTTATGAAAACTGAAGCTTTCTTT
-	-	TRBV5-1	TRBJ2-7	CASSLLRLGYEQYF	TGCGCCAGCAGCTTATTGCGACTAGGCTACGAGCAGTACTTC
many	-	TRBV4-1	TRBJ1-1	CASSLKANGNTEAFF	TGCGCCAGCAGCCTCAAAGCAAACGGGAACACTGAAGCTTTCTTT
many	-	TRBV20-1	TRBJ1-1	CSAGPGAGDLMNTEAFF	TGCAGTGCCGGGCCTGGGGCAGGGGATCTCATGAACACTGAAGCTTTCTTT
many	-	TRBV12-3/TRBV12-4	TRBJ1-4	CASSLIQEEKLFF	TGTGCCAGCAGTTTAATTCAGGAAGAAAAACTGTTTTTT
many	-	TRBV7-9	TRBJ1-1	CASSFRRNTEAFF	TGTGCCAGCAGCTTCCGGAGGAACACTGAAGCTTTCTTT
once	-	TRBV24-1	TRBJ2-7	CATGDDSGGFYGEQYF	TGTGCCACCGGTGATGATTCCGGTGGGTTCTATGGCGAGCAGTACTTC
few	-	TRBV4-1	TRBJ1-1	CASSRPWGVGTEALF	-
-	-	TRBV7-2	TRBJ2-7	CASSPSDGYEQYF	TGTGCCAGCAGCCCTTCTGACGGTTACGAGCAGTACTTC
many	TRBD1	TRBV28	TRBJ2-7	CASSWGTGRYEQYF	TGTGCCAGCAGTTGGGGGACAGGGCGCTACGAGCAGTACTTC
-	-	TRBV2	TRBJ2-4	CASSATESYGNIKYF	TGTGCCAGCAGTGCCACAGAGAGCTACGGAAACATTAAGTACTTC
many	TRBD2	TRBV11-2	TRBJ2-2	CASSLGVAGGATGELFF	TGTGCCAGCAGCTTAGGAGTAGCGGGGGGGGCCACCGGGGAGCTGTTTTTT
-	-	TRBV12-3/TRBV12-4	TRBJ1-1	CASTLTGNTEAFF	TGTGCCAGCACCCTGACGGGGAACACTGAAGCTTTCTTT
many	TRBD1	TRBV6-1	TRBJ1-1	CASSPRQGVYTEAFF	TGTGCCAGCAGTCCCCGACAGGGTGTGTACACTGAAGCTTTCTTT
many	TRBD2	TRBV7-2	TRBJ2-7	CASSRMGLAGEQYF	TGTGCCAGCAGCCGGATGGGACTAGCAGGCGAGCAGTACTTC
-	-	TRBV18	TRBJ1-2	CASSPDAGGYGYTF	TGTGCCAGCTCACCAGATGCGGGTGGTTACGGCTACACCTTC
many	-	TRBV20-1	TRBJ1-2	CSALTGYGYTF	TGCAGTGCCCTAACAGGGTATGGCTACACCTTC
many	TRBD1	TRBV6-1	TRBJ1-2	CASRTGTGVGLYGYTF	TGTGCCAGCAGGACCGGGACAGGGGTGGGACTCTATGGCTACACCTTC
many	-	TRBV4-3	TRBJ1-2	CASSQDRDSYGYTF	TGCGCCAGCAGCCAAGACAGGGATTCCTATGGCTACACCTTC
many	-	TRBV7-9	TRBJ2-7	CASLGRGSYEQYF	TGTGCCAGCCTAGGCCGCGGGTCCTACGAGCAGTACTTC
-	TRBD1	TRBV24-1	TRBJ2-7	CASSYSQGAYYEQYF	TGTGCCAGCAGTTACTCACAGGGGGCATACTACGAGCAGTACTTC
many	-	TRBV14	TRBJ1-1	CASSQQASNTEAFF	TGTGCCAGCAGCCAACAGGCGTCGAACACTGAAGCTTTCTTT
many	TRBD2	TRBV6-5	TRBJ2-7	CASSYSGQAGGLEQYF	TGTGCCAGCAGTTACTCAGGACAAGCGGGAGGGCTGGAGCAGTACTTC
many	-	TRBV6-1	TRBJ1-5	CASRGQFNQPQHF	TGTGCCAGCAGAGGACAGTTTAATCAGCCCCAGCATTTT
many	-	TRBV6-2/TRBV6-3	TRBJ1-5	CASSTGWGDQPQHF	TGTGCCAGCAGTACGGGCTGGGGCGATCAGCCCCAGCATTTT
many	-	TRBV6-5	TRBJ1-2	CASSYSKGGPYRGYTF	TGTGCCAGCAGTTACTCGAAAGGCGGACCTTATAGGGGCTACACCTTC
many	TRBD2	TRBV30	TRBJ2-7	CAWSPGLATPYEQYF	TGTGCCTGGAGTCCCGGACTAGCGACCCCCTACGAGCAGTACTTC
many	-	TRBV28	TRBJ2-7	CASSLVRQLPHEQYF	TGTGCCAGCAGTTTAGTGAGGCAACTACCCCACGAGCAGTACTTC
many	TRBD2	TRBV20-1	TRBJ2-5	CSANGREGPGETQYF	TGCAGTGCAAACGGGCGGGAGGGCCCCGGTGAGACCCAGTACTTC
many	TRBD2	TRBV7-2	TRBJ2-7	CASSLASGVRGEQYF	TGTGCCAGCAGCTTAGCTAGCGGGGTACGCGGCGAGCAGTACTTC
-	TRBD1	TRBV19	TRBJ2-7	CASSMGQGVYEQYF	TGTGCCAGTAGTATGGGACAGGGGGTCTACGAGCAGTACTTC
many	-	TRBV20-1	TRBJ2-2	CSASRGELFF	TGCAGTGCTAGTCGCGGGGAGCTGTTTTTT
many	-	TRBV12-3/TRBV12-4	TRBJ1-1	CASSYQGGTEAFF	TGTGCCAGCAGTTACCAGGGAGGCACTGAAGCTTTCTTT
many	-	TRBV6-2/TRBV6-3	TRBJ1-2	CASSYARDRGYGYTF	TGTGCCAGCAGTTACGCTCGGGATCGAGGCTATGGCTACACCTTC
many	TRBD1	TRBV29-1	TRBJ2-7	CSVEAGAGGYEQYF	TGCAGCGTTGAAGCTGGGGCAGGGGGCTACGAGCAGTACTTC
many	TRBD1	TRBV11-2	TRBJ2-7	CASSLNSPGTAYEQYF	TGTGCCAGCAGCTTAAATTCGCCCGGGACAGCCTACGAGCAGTACTTC
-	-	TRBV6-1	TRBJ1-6	CASGSIEGESSPLHF	TGTGCCAGCGGGAGTATTGAGGGGGAGAGTTCACCCCTCCACTTT